The 9 T cell receptor beta chains in this list originate from one sample, sequenced in a study of T cells in Graves' hyperthyroidism and ophthalmopathy. Researchers took RNA transcripts and amplified the TCR beta CDR3 regions from them. In the first-round RT-PCR of the TCR CDR3, the HTBI primer set was used. TCRdb independently ran MiXCR on the multiplex PCR reads; one entry per CDR3 protein. The data show just under 750,000 distinct CDR3 sequences, roughly a third seen once. Input material: blood. Receptors originate from a middle-aged woman with Graves' hyperthyroidism.

This chain uses TRBV7-9 with TRBJ2-7; 9 bases agree with TRBD1. CDR3 length: 15 amino acids. After removal of 5 bases from V and 0 bases from J, the junction contained 5 bases not matched to a gene. Germline CDR1 is SEHNR and CDR2 is FQNEAQ (reference sequence). CDR3 sequence (DNA): TGTGCCAGCAGCCCACAGGGGGCCCGCTCCTACGAGCAGTACTTC. It is translated as CASSPQGARSYEQYF.

This clonotype was detected only a few times. This sequence joins TRBV12-3 or TRBV12-4 and TRBJ1-2, with 11 nucleotides matching TRBD1. Losses at the gene ends were 4 bases for V and 6 bases for J; bases not matched to a gene: 7. This CDR3 has 15 residues. The CDR3 reads CASSSPDRGLNGYTF. Here the CDR3 DNA reads TGTGCCAGCAGTTCTCCGGACAGGGGGCTAAATGGCTACACCTTC.

As for this clonotype: Given a much more abundant clone one base away, this may be a read error. The rearrangement joins TRBV12-3 or TRBV12-4 to TRBJ2-7; TRBD2 is a possible D gene (6 bases). CDR3 size: 14 residues. CDR3 sequence (DNA): TGTGCCAGCAGTTTACGGCCTAGCGCCTACGGGCAGTACTTC. It translates to CASSLRPSAYGQYF.

The rearrangement links TRBV5-1 to TRBJ1-1, with D hard to call. V was clipped by 6 bases and J by 3 bases, with 6 bases between them. Germline-derived CDR1 and CDR2 are SGHRS and YFSETQ. This CDR3 spans 11 amino acids. The CDR3 coding sequence is TGCGCCAGCAAAAGCTACACTGAAGCTTTCTTT. Protein sequence: CASKSYTEAFF.

With regard to this clonotype: A much larger clone is a single base away; this may be a read error. The chain is built from TRBV10-3 and TRBJ2-2; 8 bases are a match to TRBD2. Germline V CDR1 and CDR2: ENHRY, SYGVKD. V lost 7 bases and J lost 0; bases outside the gene matches: 16. This CDR3 contains 19 residues. CDR3 nucleotides: TGTGCCATCACGGGGTTGCCGGGTACTAGCGGTTCGAACACCGGGGAGCTGTTTTTT. Amino acid sequence: CAITGLPGTSGSNTGELFF.

The chain recombines TRBV11-1 with TRBJ1-3, with TRBD1 matching 8 bases. With V trimmed by 1 base and J by 4 bases, 9 bases remained unmatched. Germline V gene data show CDR1 as SGHAT and CDR2 as FQDESV (reference sequence). The CDR3 contains 17 residues. The CDR3 DNA follows: TGTGCCAGCAGCTTAGGCGACAGGGGAATCGACGGAAACACCATATATTTT. Protein product: CASSLGDRGIDGNTIYF.

This clonotype was counted at least ten times. The V gene is TRBV7-9, the J gene TRBJ2-7; TRBD2 might be the D (6 bases). Germline V gives CDR1 SEHNR, CDR2 FQNEAQ (reference sequence). The CDR3 sequence is 15 residues long. The V and J ends lost 5 bases and 0 bases respectively, with 14 bases between them. CDR3 sequence (DNA): TGTGCCAGCAGCGGGTCGGACGGGAGCTCCTACGAGCAGTACTTC. This codes for CASSGSDGSSYEQYF.

This clonotype was found once. V usage is TRBV7-2 and J usage is TRBJ2-2, with D possibly being TRBD2 (5 bases). V lost 5 bases and J lost 4, with 14 bases in between. Per the germline V gene, CDR1 is SGHTA and CDR2 is FQGNSA. This CDR3 comprises 15 residues. Written as DNA, the CDR3 is TGTGCCAGCAGCCCCCAACTAGTGGGCACCGGGGAGCTGTTTTTT. Amino acids: CASSPQLVGTGELFF.

V is TRBV7-8 and J is TRBJ1-6; D unclear. This CDR3 contains 15 residues. Trimming stripped 1 base from V and 8 bases from J, with 12 bases between. The germline V gene has CDR1 SGHVS and CDR2 FQNEAQ. CDR3 protein: CASSLEVQDDSPLHF. The CDR3 nucleotides read TGTGCCAGCAGCTTAGAGGTCCAGGATGATTCACCCCTCCACTTT.